A single sample gave rise to the 32 T cell receptor beta chains below, sequenced in a study of T-cell reconstitution after alpha-beta-depleted transplantation in children. A TCRbeta library incorporating unique molecular identifiers was prepared. TCRdb passed the PCR reads through MiXCR, listing each CDR3 protein once. The data show some 310,000 distinct CDR3 sequences, 23% seen once. The sample in question was PBMCs, mostly from graft donor cells, obtained 180 days after TCRalphabeta/CD19-depleted stem cell transplant. Every receptor here comes from a male patient younger than 18 who had a stem cell transplant for acute lymphoblastic leukemia, so the T cells may come from the graft donor.

The chain joins TRBV15 to TRBJ2-1, with a weak D call TRBD2 (7 bases). Germline V gene lookup returns CDR1 LNHNV and CDR2 YYDKDF (reference sequence). There are 15 residues in the CDR3. Trimming stripped 0 bases from V and 8 bases from J, with 14 bases between. The CDR3 spells CATSREGQGGDEQFF. The CDR3 region has the DNA TGTGCCACCAGCAGAGAGGGACAAGGGGGGGATGAGCAGTTCTTC.

This clonotype has ten or more counts. The chain combines TRBV3-1 with TRBJ1-2; D remains ambiguous. The CDR3 has 11 amino acids. Deletions cut 1 base from V and 4 bases from J, with 1 base between. In germline, CDR1 is LGHDT, CDR2 YNNKEL (reference sequence). In DNA, the CDR3 is TGTGCCAGCAGCCAAGGCTATGGCTACACCTTC. This translates into CASSQGYGYTF.

The CDR3 DNA reads TGTGCCAGCAGTTTCATTCGGTTCCAATACGAGCAGTACTTC. Translation: CASSFIRFQYEQYF. The chain links TRBV12-3 or TRBV12-4 to TRBJ2-7; D remains unclear. The CDR3 spans 14 residues. Trimming stripped 3 bases from V and 4 bases from J, with 13 bases between.

In this sample, this clonotype turned up many times. The V call is TRBV20-1, the J call TRBJ2-7; D might be TRBD1 or TRBD2, each matching 5 bases. The CDR3 loop spans 14 amino acids. Trimming cost V 4 bases and J 5 bases, with 18 bases left between them. CDR1 is DFQATT and CDR2 is SNEGSKA in the germline V gene (reference sequence). CDR3 DNA sequence: TGCAGTGCTACCCCGGGACCGGTTATGAACGAGCAGTACTTC. It codes for CSATPGPVMNEQYF.

V usage is TRBV5-1 and J usage is TRBJ1-1; D gene ambiguous. V lost 0 bases and J 3 bases, leaving 12 bases between the germline ends. CDR3 length equals 15 residues. In germline, CDR1 is SGHRS, CDR2 YFSETQ. CDR3 sequence reads: CASSLASWEYTEAFF. CDR3 nucleotides: TGCGCCAGCAGCTTGGCGTCTTGGGAGTACACTGAAGCTTTCTTT.

This clonotype was found a few times. CDR3 coding DNA: TGTGCCACCAGTGATTTCAGGAACGGGCGGACGACTGAAGCTTTCTTT. It codes for CATSDFRNGRTTEAFF. The rearrangement uses TRBV24-1 and TRBJ1-1; no clear D. The germline CDR1 and CDR2 sequences are KGHDR and SFDVKD. The CDR3 loop spans 16 amino acids. V was shortened by 1 base and J by 5 bases, with 16 bases between the two germline ends.

In this sample, this clonotype turned up a few times. The genes are TRBV15 and TRBJ1-1; 9 bases align to TRBD1. The CDR3 totals 12 residues. The J segment lost 10 bases and the V segment lost 5 bases, leaving 5 bases of the junction unmatched. Germline CDR1 reads LNHNV; CDR2 reads YYDKDF (reference sequence). CDR3 amino acids: CATSRDRERAFF. CDR3 bases: TGTGCCACCAGCCGGGACAGGGAAAGAGCTTTCTTT.

The gene calls are TRBV19 and TRBJ2-1, with 12 nucleotides matching TRBD2. Germline CDR1 LNHDA, CDR2 SQIVND (reference sequence). With 6 bases clipped from V and 7 bases from J, the junction kept 7 bases outside the gene matches. CDR3 size: 15 residues. In nucleotides, the CDR3 is TGTGCCAGTAGCGCCGGGACTAGCGGGTTTAATGAGCAGTTCTTC. It translates to CASSAGTSGFNEQFF.

The chain combines TRBV4-1 with TRBJ1-2; 10 nucleotides line up with TRBD1. In germline, CDR1 is MGHRA, CDR2 YSYEKL. The trim removed 4 bases at V and 3 bases at J, leaving 5 bases unmatched. This CDR3 is built from 15 residues. The CDR3 here is CASSLKTGGDYGYTF. As DNA, the CDR3 is TGCGCCAGCAGCCTAAAGACAGGGGGCGACTATGGCTACACCTTC.

This clonotype was seen only a few times. The chain combines TRBV12-3 or TRBV12-4 with TRBJ2-5, with 12 nucleotides matching TRBD1. This CDR3 is built from 15 residues. Trimming at V came to 7 bases and at J to 6 bases, leaving 9 bases not matched to a gene. CDR3 bases: TGTGCCAGCAATCTTGCGGGGACAGGGGGCCAGACCCAGTACTTC. This translates into CASNLAGTGGQTQYF.

CDR3: CSAIRSGSPYEQYF. CDR3 DNA: TGCAGTGCTATCAGAAGCGGGAGCCCCTACGAGCAGTACTTC. The gene calls are TRBV20-1 and TRBJ2-7; 8 positions match TRBD2. The CDR3 totals 14 residues. Trimming cost V 4 bases and J 2 bases; bases outside gene matches: 7. From germline, CDR1 is DFQATT and CDR2 SNEGSKA (reference sequence).

The chain links TRBV27 to TRBJ1-2; TRBD1 matches 10 bases. Per the germline V gene, CDR1 is MNHEY and CDR2 is SMNVEV (reference sequence). CDR3 length equals 17 residues. With V trimmed by 5 bases and J by 4 bases, 13 bases remained unmatched. The CDR3 DNA reads TGTGCCAGCAGTCCGTCGGGACAGGGGCGCTGGGTCTATGGCTACACCTTC. It encodes CASSPSGQGRWVYGYTF.

This clonotype has at least ten counts. V gene TRBV5-1 combines with J gene TRBJ1-5; 9 bases are shared with TRBD1. From germline, CDR1 is SGHRS and CDR2 YFSETQ. V lost 3 bases and J lost 4; bases outside the gene matches: 2. The CDR3 has 14 residues. CDR3 in DNA: TGCGCCAGCAGCTACAGGGGGCGGAATCAGCCCCAGCATTTT. This translates into CASSYRGRNQPQHF.

This clonotype was seen more than once but under ten times. This sequence joins TRBV12-3 or TRBV12-4 and TRBJ1-2; unclear D gene. The CDR3 spans 15 residues. V was clipped by 4 bases and J by 4 bases, with 16 bases between them. Here the CDR3 reads CASSSPAQRAYGYTF. The CDR3 DNA reads as TGTGCCAGCAGTTCCCCGGCCCAGCGTGCCTATGGCTACACCTTC.

This clonotype was seen only a few times. The chain carries TRBV7-2 and TRBJ2-1; possibly TRBD2 for D (5 bases). From germline, CDR1 is SGHTA and CDR2 FQGNSA. The CDR3 is made up of 16 amino acids. The V end lost 0 bases, the J end lost 4 bases, and 13 bases lay between the germline ends. CDR3 sequence reads: CASSLAQLARYNEQFF. CDR3 coding DNA: TGTGCCAGCAGCTTAGCGCAATTAGCGCGGTACAATGAGCAGTTCTTC.

The rearrangement joins TRBV2 to TRBJ1-2, with D possibly being TRBD1 (5 bases). Germline V lookup: CDR1 SNHLY, CDR2 FYNNEI. The V gene lost 4 bases and the J gene lost 4 bases, with 13 bases spanning the gap. The CDR3 is 14 residues long. The DNA for the CDR3 is TGTGCCAGCAGTGGCCCGGGACTGTCCTATGGCTACACCTTC. This encodes CASSGPGLSYGYTF.

The V and J genes are TRBV11-2 and TRBJ2-3; D is unresolved. Trimming removed 8 bases from V and 4 bases from J, with 16 bases in between. From germline, CDR1 is SGHAT and CDR2 FQNNGV. This CDR3 has 14 amino acids. The chain's CDR3 is CASARASMPDTQYF. CDR3 DNA: TGTGCCAGCGCCCGGGCCTCTATGCCAGATACGCAGTATTTT.

The J gene is TRBJ1-1, the V gene TRBV7-9; possibly TRBD1 for D (5 bases). Deletions cut 6 bases from V and 1 base from J, with 18 bases between. The germline gives CDR1 SEHNR, CDR2 FQNEAQ (reference sequence). The CDR3 has 16 amino acids. CDR3 bases: TGTGCCAGCAGGACGACTCGGGACGGTCAGAACACTGAAGCTTTCTTT. Translating gives CASRTTRDGQNTEAFF.

This clonotype was found a few times. J is TRBJ2-7 and V is TRBV9; 11 positions agree with TRBD1. Germline V gene lookup returns CDR1 SGDLS and CDR2 YYNGEE. This CDR3 has 16 residues. V was clipped by 0 bases and J by 1 base; unmatched bases: 3. The CDR3 protein is CASSVGGDRGSYEQYF. The CDR3 coding sequence is TGTGCCAGCAGCGTAGGGGGGGACAGGGGGTCCTACGAGCAGTACTTC.

The chain employs TRBV20-1 and TRBJ2-1; 9 bases line up with TRBD2. The ends lost 0 bases at V and 3 bases at J; junction bases unmatched: 15. The germline V gene has CDR1 DFQATT and CDR2 SNEGSKA (reference sequence). This CDR3 has 19 residues. CDR3 nucleotide sequence: TGCAGTGCTAGAGACCCGCCCCGGGTTAGCGGGAGTTTCTACAATGAGCAGTTCTTC. Its protein is CSARDPPRVSGSFYNEQFF.

The chain links TRBV11-2 to TRBJ2-1; a weak D match, TRBD2 (6 bases). V lost 2 bases to trimming and J lost 4 bases, with 18 bases between them. The CDR3 contains 17 residues. Germline V CDR1 and CDR2: SGHAT, FQNNGV. CDR3 in DNA: TGTGCCAGCAGCTTAATAACGGCGGAGGGCCGATACAATGAGCAGTTCTTC. Protein: CASSLITAEGRYNEQFF.

The rearrangement uses TRBV7-9 and TRBJ2-2, with D maybe TRBD2 (6 bases). The CDR3 contains 13 residues. V was trimmed by 5 bases and J by 4 bases, leaving 8 bases between them. CDR1 is SEHNR and CDR2 is FQNEAQ in the germline V gene (reference sequence). CDR3 nucleotide sequence: TGTGCCAGCAGCCCGGGACTCACCGGGGAGCTGTTTTTT. This translates into CASSPGLTGELFF.

The rearrangement joins TRBV28 to TRBJ1-1; 10 bases align to TRBD1. CDR1 is MDHEN and CDR2 is SYDVKM in the germline V gene. The CDR3 totals 17 residues. With 3 bases clipped from V and 4 bases from J, the junction kept 11 bases outside the gene matches. The CDR3 bases are TGTGCCAGCAGTTTGACCCCCGGGACAGGGGACAGCACTGAAGCTTTCTTT. Its protein product is CASSLTPGTGDSTEAFF.

In its sample, this clonotype was seen a few times. This chain joins TRBV2 and TRBJ2-1; 8 nucleotides match TRBD2. With 8 bases clipped from V and 7 bases from J, the junction kept 7 bases outside the gene matches. The germline gives CDR1 SNHLY, CDR2 FYNNEI. The CDR3 consists of 13 residues. The CDR3 bases are TGTGCCAGCGTTGTCGGGACTAGTAATGAGCAGTTCTTC. It yields the protein CASVVGTSNEQFF.

The chain combines TRBV3-1 with TRBJ2-5; TRBD2 matches 15 bases. The CDR3 has 19 amino acids. V gave up 0 bases and J gave up 5 bases; unmatched junction bases: 10. Germline CDR1 reads LGHDT; CDR2 reads YNNKEL (reference sequence). Here the CDR3 DNA reads TGTGCCAGCAGCCAAGATGGCGGACTAGCGGGAGGGCCCCAGGAGACCCAGTACTTC. Translated: CASSQDGGLAGGPQETQYF.

The CDR3 region is CASSYSRRAWGETQYF. The CDR3 bases are TGTGCCAGCAGTTACTCCCGCAGGGCATGGGGGGAGACCCAGTACTTC. The V and J genes are TRBV6-5 and TRBJ2-5, with D perhaps TRBD1 or TRBD2 (5 bases each). The germline V gene encodes CDR1 MNHEY and CDR2 SVGAGI. The CDR3 length is 16 residues. V shed 0 bases and J shed 5 bases, with 16 bases lying between them.

This clonotype has at least ten counts. The CDR3 nucleotides are TGCGCCAGCAGCTTGACTAGCAGAAGGGACTATGAAGCTTTCTTT. This sequence encodes CASSLTSRRDYEAFF. The chain uses TRBV5-1 and TRBJ1-1; D possibly corresponds to TRBD1 (5 bases). The CDR3 runs to 15 residues. CDR1 SGHRS and CDR2 YFSETQ come from the germline V gene. The ends were cut back, 1 base at V and 7 bases at J, with 17 bases in the middle.

The genes are TRBV10-3 and TRBJ2-7, with TRBD2 identical over 8 bases. Per the germline V gene, CDR1 is ENHRY and CDR2 is SYGVKD. The CDR3 has 14 residues. The junction had 7 bases not matched to a gene; V was cut back by 4 bases and J by 5 bases. The chain's CDR3 is CAISGGRGVHEQYF. In DNA form, the CDR3 reads TGTGCCATCAGTGGGGGGCGGGGGGTCCACGAGCAGTACTTC.

This clonotype was seen at least ten times. This chain links TRBV9 with TRBJ2-5, with D tentatively TRBD1 (5 bases). The V end lost 0 bases, the J end lost 3 bases, and 12 bases lay between the germline ends. The V gene's germline CDR1 is SGDLS and CDR2 YYNGEE. The CDR3 consists of 15 residues. The CDR3 nucleotides read TGTGCCAGCAGCGTAGGGGGCAGGGAAGAAGAGACCCAGTACTTC. It specifies CASSVGGREEETQYF.

This clonotype has more than one count but fewer than ten. The gene calls are TRBV7-9 and TRBJ2-1, with 11 bases identical to TRBD2. The germline V gene has CDR1 SEHNR and CDR2 FQNEAQ (reference sequence). This CDR3 has 16 amino acids. Losses at the gene ends were 1 base for V and 12 bases for J; bases not matched to a gene: 11. The CDR3 DNA reads TGTGCCAGCAGCTTAGGAGGGACTAGCGGAACAGAGTGGCAGTTCTTC. Translating it yields CASSLGGTSGTEWQFF.

J is TRBJ2-4 and V is TRBV18, with 7 nucleotides matching TRBD2. The CDR3 loop spans 14 amino acids. V was clipped by 8 bases and J by 0 bases; unmatched bases: 4. Looked up from germline, CDR1 is KGHSH and CDR2 is LQKENI. For the CDR3, the DNA is TGTGCCAGCACATCTAGCGGAGCCAAAAACATTCAGTACTTC. Its protein is CASTSSGAKNIQYF.

In its sample, this clonotype was seen a few times. This chain connects TRBV15 to TRBJ2-5; 7 bases align to TRBD2. Germline V gives CDR1 LNHNV, CDR2 YYDKDF (reference sequence). Trimming took 3 bases from V and 4 from J; bases not matched to a gene: 5. CDR3 length: 14 residues. The CDR3 sequence: CATSSRGLRETQYF. DNA of the CDR3: TGTGCCACCAGCAGTCGGGGACTAAGAGAGACCCAGTACTTC.